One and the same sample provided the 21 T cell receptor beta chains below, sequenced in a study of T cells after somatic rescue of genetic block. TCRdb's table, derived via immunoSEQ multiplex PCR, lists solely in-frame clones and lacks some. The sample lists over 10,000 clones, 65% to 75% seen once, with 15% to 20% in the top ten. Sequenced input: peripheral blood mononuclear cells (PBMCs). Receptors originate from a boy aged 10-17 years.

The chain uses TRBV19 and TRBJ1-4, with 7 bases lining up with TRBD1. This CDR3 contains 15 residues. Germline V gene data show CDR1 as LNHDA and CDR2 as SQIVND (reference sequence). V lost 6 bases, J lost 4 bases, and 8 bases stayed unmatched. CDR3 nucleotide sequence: TGTGCCAGTAGCGATGGACAGGAGGTTAATGAAAAACTGTTTTTT. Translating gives CASSDGQEVNEKLFF.

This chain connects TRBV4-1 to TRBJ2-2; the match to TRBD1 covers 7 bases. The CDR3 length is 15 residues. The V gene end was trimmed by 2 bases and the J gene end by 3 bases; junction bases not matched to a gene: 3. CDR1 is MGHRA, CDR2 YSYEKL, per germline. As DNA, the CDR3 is TGCGCCAGCAGCCAAATGGGACAGCACACCGGGGAGCTGTTTTTT. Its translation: CASSQMGQHTGELFF.

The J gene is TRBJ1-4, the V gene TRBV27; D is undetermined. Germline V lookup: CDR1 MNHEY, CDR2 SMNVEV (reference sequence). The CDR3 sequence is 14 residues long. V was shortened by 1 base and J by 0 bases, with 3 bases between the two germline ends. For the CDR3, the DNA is TGTGCCAGCAGTTTATGGGCAACTAATGAAAAACTGTTTTTT. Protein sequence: CASSLWATNEKLFF.

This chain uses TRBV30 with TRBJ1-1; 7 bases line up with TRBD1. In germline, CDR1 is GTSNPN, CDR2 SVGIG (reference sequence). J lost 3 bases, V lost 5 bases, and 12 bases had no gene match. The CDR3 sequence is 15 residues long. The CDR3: CAWERGRGQDTEAFF. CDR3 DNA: TGTGCCTGGGAGAGGGGGCGGGGGCAAGACACTGAAGCTTTCTTT.

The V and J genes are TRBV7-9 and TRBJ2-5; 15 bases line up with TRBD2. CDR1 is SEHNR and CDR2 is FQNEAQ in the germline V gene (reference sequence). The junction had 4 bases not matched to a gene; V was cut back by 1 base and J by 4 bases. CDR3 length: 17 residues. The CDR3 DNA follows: TGTGCCAGCAGCTTAGGGACTAGCGGGGGGGCCAGAGAGACCCAGTACTTC. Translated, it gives CASSLGTSGGARETQYF.

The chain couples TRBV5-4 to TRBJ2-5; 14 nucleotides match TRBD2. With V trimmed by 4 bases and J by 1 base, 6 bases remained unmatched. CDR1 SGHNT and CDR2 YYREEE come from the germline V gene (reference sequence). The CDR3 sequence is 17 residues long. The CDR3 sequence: CASSPGLAGGLQETQYF. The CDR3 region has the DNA TGTGCCAGCAGCCCCGGACTAGCGGGGGGCCTCCAAGAGACCCAGTACTTC.

CDR3 DNA: TGTGCCAGCAGCTTAGTGGGGGCGGTCACTGAAGCTTTCTTT. Its translation is CASSLVGAVTEAFF. The rearrangement joins TRBV7-9 to TRBJ1-1, with TRBD1 as a possible D gene (6 bases). V shed 1 base and J shed 4 bases, with 10 bases lying between them. This CDR3 comprises 14 residues. Germline loops: CDR1 SEHNR, CDR2 FQNEAQ (reference sequence).

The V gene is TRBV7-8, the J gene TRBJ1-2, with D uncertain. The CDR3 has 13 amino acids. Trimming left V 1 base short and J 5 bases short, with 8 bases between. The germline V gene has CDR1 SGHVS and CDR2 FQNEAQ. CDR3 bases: TGTGCCAGCAGCTTAGACTTCTCTTATGGCTACACCTTC. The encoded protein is CASSLDFSYGYTF.

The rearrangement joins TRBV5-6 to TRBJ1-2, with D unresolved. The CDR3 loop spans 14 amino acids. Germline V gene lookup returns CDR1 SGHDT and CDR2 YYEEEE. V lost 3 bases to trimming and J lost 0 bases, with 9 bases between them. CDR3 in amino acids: CASSWVGPNYGYTF. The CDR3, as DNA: TGTGCCAGCAGCTGGGTTGGGCCTAACTATGGCTACACCTTC.

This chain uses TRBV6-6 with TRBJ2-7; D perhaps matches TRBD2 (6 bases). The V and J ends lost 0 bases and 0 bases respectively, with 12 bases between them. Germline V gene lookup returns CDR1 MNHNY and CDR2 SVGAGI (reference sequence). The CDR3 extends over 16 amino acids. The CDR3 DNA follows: TGTGCCAGCAGTTACTCCTCGGGAGTCCCCTCCTACGAGCAGTACTTC. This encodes CASSYSSGVPSYEQYF.

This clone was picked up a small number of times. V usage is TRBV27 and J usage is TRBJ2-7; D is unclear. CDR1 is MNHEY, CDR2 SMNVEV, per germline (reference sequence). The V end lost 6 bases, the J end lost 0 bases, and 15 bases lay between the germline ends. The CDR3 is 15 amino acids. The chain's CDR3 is CASSPRLQGSYEQYF. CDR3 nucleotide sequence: TGTGCCAGCAGCCCAAGACTTCAAGGCTCCTACGAGCAGTACTTC.

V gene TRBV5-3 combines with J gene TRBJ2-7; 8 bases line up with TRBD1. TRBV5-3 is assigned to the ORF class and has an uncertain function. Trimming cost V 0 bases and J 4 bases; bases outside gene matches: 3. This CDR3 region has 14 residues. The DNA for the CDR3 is TGTGCCAGAAGCTTGGTTGACAGGGGATACGAGCAGTACTTC. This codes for CARSLVDRGYEQYF.

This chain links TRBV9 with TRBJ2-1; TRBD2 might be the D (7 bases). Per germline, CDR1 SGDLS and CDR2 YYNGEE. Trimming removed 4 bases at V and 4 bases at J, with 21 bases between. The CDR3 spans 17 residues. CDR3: CASSPRRGGGAYNEQFF. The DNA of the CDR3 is TGTGCCAGCAGCCCCCGACGAGGTGGGGGGGCTTACAATGAGCAGTTCTTC.

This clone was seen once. This CDR3 is CASPSTGINEKLFF. The CDR3 DNA is TGTGCCAGTCCATCGACAGGGATTAATGAAAAACTGTTTTTT. J is TRBJ1-4 and V is TRBV27; 7 bases align to TRBD1. Trimming at V came to 9 bases and at J to 4 bases, leaving 8 bases not matched to a gene. The CDR3 has 14 residues. Germline CDR1 reads MNHEY; CDR2 reads SMNVEV (reference sequence).

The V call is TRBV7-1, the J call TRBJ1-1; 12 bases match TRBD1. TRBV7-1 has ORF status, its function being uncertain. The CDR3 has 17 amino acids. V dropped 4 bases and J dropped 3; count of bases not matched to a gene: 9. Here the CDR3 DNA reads TGTGCCAGCAGCTTCCGGGACAGGGGGCCGGTGGACACTGAAGCTTTCTTT. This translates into CASSFRDRGPVDTEAFF.

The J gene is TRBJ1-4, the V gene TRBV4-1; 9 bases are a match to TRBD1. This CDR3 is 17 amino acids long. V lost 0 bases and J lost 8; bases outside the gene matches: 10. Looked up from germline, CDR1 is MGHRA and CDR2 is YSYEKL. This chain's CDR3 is CASSQDRGGTGREKLFF. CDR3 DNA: TGCGCCAGCAGCCAAGACCGGGGGGGGACAGGGAGGGAAAAACTGTTTTTT.

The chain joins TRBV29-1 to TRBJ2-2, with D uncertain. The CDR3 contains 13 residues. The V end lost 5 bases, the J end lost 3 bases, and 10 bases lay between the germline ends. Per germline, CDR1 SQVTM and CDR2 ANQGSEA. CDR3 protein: CSVRKVDTGELFF. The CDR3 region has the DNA TGCAGCGTTCGTAAAGTGGACACCGGGGAGCTGTTTTTT.

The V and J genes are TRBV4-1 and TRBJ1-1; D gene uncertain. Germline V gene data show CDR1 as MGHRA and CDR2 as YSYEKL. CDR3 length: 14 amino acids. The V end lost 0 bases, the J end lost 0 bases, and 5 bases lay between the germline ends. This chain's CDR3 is CASSQERMNTEAFF. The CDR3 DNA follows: TGCGCCAGCAGCCAAGAGAGAATGAACACTGAAGCTTTCTTT.

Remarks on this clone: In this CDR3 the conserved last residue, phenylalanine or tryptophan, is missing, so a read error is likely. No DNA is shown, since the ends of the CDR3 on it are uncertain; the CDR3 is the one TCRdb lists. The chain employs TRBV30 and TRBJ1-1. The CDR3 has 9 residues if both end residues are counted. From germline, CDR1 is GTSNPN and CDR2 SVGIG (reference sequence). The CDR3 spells CAWNQPASY.

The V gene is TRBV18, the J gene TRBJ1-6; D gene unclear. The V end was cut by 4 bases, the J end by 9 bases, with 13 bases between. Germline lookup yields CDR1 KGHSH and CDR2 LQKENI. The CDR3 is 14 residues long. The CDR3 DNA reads TGTGCCAGCTCACGGGAAGAAGGTTTTTCACCCCTCCACTTT. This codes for CASSREEGFSPLHF.

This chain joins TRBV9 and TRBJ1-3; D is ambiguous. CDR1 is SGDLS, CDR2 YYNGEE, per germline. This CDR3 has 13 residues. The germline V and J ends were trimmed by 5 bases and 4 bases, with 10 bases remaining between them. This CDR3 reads CASRPALGNTIYF. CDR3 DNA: TGTGCCAGCAGGCCTGCTCTGGGAAACACCATATATTTT.